The 19 T cell receptor beta chains given below trace back to one sample, sequenced in a study of cytomegalovirus exposure and HLA in healthy donors. Method: immunoSEQ multiplex PCR; TCRdb's copy keeps in-frame clones and lacks some. The sample has 150,000 to 200,000 clones, around 81% seen once; the top ten hold around 2.5%. The specimen sequenced was PBMCs. The receptors here all came from a man aged 30 to 39 in good health and CMV-seropositive.

The chain uses TRBV13 and TRBJ2-3; D may be TRBD2 (5 bases). The germline V gene encodes CDR1 PRHDT and CDR2 FYEKMQ (reference sequence). The length of the CDR3 is 12 residues. V was trimmed by 5 bases and J by 6 bases, leaving 9 bases between them. The DNA for the CDR3 is TGTGCCAGCAGCCCGAGGGTGGATACGCAGTATTTT. Its translation: CASSPRVDTQYF.

The chain carries TRBV12-5 and TRBJ1-2; TRBD1 matches 11 bases. The CDR3 totals 16 residues. The ends lost 3 bases at V and 6 bases at J; junction bases unmatched: 9. Germline lookup yields CDR1 LGHNT and CDR2 FRNRAP. The chain's CDR3 is CASGLPGQGASDGYTF. The CDR3 DNA follows: TGTGCTAGTGGTTTACCCGGACAGGGGGCTTCGGATGGCTACACCTTC. Full variable domain (outside the CDR3, taken from reference TRBV12-5 and TRBJ1-2): DARVTQTPRHKVTEMGQEVTMRCQPILGHNTVFWYRQTMMQGLELLAYFRNRAPLDDSGMPKDRFSAEMPDATLATLKIQPSEPRDSAVYFCASGLPGQGASDGYTFGSGTRLTVV.

V is TRBV18 and J is TRBJ2-7, with D perhaps TRBD1 (6 bases). The CDR3 contains 14 residues. The V and J ends lost 3 bases and 2 bases respectively, with 11 bases between them. Per the germline V gene, CDR1 is KGHSH and CDR2 is LQKENI. CDR3 DNA: TGTGCCAGCTCACCGCCGACAGGTACCTACGAGCAGTACTTC. This codes for CASSPPTGTYEQYF.

As DNA, the CDR3 is TGTGCCAGTAGTACCCTGGACAGCTACGAGCAGTACTTC. Its protein is CASSTLDSYEQYF. The rearrangement links TRBV19 to TRBJ2-7, with D maybe TRBD1 (6 bases). This CDR3 is 13 amino acids long. Per germline, CDR1 LNHDA and CDR2 SQIVND (reference sequence). The ends were cut back, 4 bases at V and 3 bases at J, with 10 bases in the middle.

This chain uses TRBV7-2 with TRBJ2-1; D gene ambiguous. The length of the CDR3 is 11 residues. Germline V gene lookup returns CDR1 SGHTA and CDR2 FQGNSA. The ends were cut back, 5 bases at V and 9 bases at J, with 8 bases in the middle. CDR3 bases: TGTGCCAGCAGCCTCTTAGCTGAGCAGTTCTTC. The encoded protein is CASSLLAEQFF.

The CDR3 DNA is TGTGCCAAGGCACTAGCGGGGGAAGAGACCCAGTACTTC. Its translation is CAKALAGEETQYF. The chain employs TRBV2 and TRBJ2-5, with 11 nucleotides matching TRBD2. Trimming took 10 bases from V and 3 from J; bases not matched to a gene: 4. This CDR3 comprises 13 residues. Germline-derived CDR1 and CDR2 are SNHLY and FYNNEI. The full variable domain, in which reference TRBV2 and TRBJ2-5 provide the parts outside the CDR3, is EPEVTQTPSHQVTQMGQEVILRCVPISNHLYFYWYRQILGQKVEFLVSFYNNEISEKSEIFDDQFSVERPDGSNFTLKIRSTKLEDSAMYFCAKALAGEETQYFGPGTRLLVL.

The chain combines TRBV19 with TRBJ2-7, with 9 nucleotides matching TRBD1. The CDR3 is made up of 15 amino acids. Trimming cost V 3 bases and J 3 bases; bases outside gene matches: 6. Per the germline V gene, CDR1 is LNHDA and CDR2 is SQIVND (reference sequence). The CDR3 nucleotides read TGTGCCAGTAGTATGGAGGGACAGGGTTTCTACGAGCAGTACTTC. Translated, it gives CASSMEGQGFYEQYF.

This clone showed up just once. This sequence joins TRBV7-8 and TRBJ1-5, with a weak D call TRBD1 (6 bases). Germline assignment: CDR1 SGHVS and CDR2 FQNEAQ. Trimming pared 5 bases from V and 7 bases from J, leaving 18 bases between. This CDR3 is built from 15 residues. The CDR3 sequence: CASSPRGGARQPQHF. The CDR3 coding sequence is TGTGCCAGCAGCCCGAGGGGGGGGGCGCGGCAGCCCCAGCATTTT.

V and J are TRBV4-1 and TRBJ1-5; maybe TRBD1 (5 bases). V lost 0 bases and J lost 0, with 18 bases in between. This CDR3 region has 19 residues. The V gene's germline CDR1 is MGHRA and CDR2 YSYEKL. CDR3 sequence reads: CASSQDHWKDSYSNQPQHF. The CDR3 nucleotides are TGCGCCAGCAGCCAAGATCATTGGAAAGACAGTTATAGCAATCAGCCCCAGCATTTT.

The V and J genes are TRBV7-8 and TRBJ1-1; D not resolved. V was pared by 1 base and J by 7 bases, with 10 bases between. This CDR3 has 13 residues. CDR1 SGHVS and CDR2 FQNEAQ come from the germline V gene. The CDR3 DNA is TGTGCCAGCAGCTTAGGGCACCCCCTTGAAGCTTTCTTT. Amino acid sequence: CASSLGHPLEAFF.

This clone was seen a handful of times. The V call is TRBV29-1, the J call TRBJ2-5; 7 bases are a match to TRBD2. Germline trimming cut 4 bases from V and 1 base from J; bases unmatched to any gene: 9. Germline values: CDR1 SQVTM, CDR2 ANQGSEA. CDR3 length: 15 amino acids. CDR3 in DNA: TGCAGCGTTGGCTTCCCAGCGGGGAGCCAAGAGACCCAGTACTTC. This translates into CSVGFPAGSQETQYF.

The chain links TRBV4-3 to TRBJ2-6, with TRBD2 matching 8 bases. The CDR3 length is 16 residues. J gave up 0 bases and V 3 bases, and 1 base lay outside the gene matches. The germline V gene has CDR1 LGHNA and CDR2 YSLEER. This CDR3 reads CASSQGLGSGANVLTF. The CDR3 DNA sequence: TGCGCCAGCAGCCAGGGACTAGGCTCTGGGGCCAACGTCCTGACTTTC.

This clone was picked up a small number of times. Other DNA sequences from this sample encode an identical CDR3 as well. The chain carries TRBV6-1 and TRBJ2-7; 10 nucleotides align to TRBD1. The length of the CDR3 is 14 residues. Germline V CDR1 and CDR2: MNHNS, SASEGT. V gave up 6 bases and J gave up 2 bases; unmatched junction bases: 4. The CDR3 reads CASSDGTGAYEQYF. DNA of the CDR3: TGTGCCAGCAGCGACGGGACAGGGGCCTACGAGCAGTACTTC.

Only one count was recorded for this clone. The chain uses TRBV4-2 and TRBJ2-1; TRBD2 agrees at 11 bases. Per germline, CDR1 LGHNA and CDR2 YNFKEQ. J gave up 6 bases and V 0 bases, and 7 bases lay outside the gene matches. The length of the CDR3 is 17 residues. The CDR3 coding sequence is TGTGCCAGCAGCCAAGAGGGGGCTAGCGGGGGGCGCAATGAGCAGTTCTTC. Its translation: CASSQEGASGGRNEQFF.

This chain uses TRBV6-5 with TRBJ2-6, with D maybe TRBD2 (7 bases). The CDR3 is 14 residues long. V was pared by 9 bases and J by 1 base, with 10 bases between. Germline CDR1 reads MNHEY; CDR2 reads SVGAGI. The CDR3 sequence is CASRGGSGANVLTF. CDR3 DNA: TGTGCCAGTAGGGGGGGATCTGGGGCCAACGTCCTGACTTTC.

The chain is built from TRBV2 and TRBJ2-3; D is possibly TRBD1 (5 bases). Germline CDR1 reads SNHLY; CDR2 reads FYNNEI. The CDR3 extends over 16 amino acids. Trimming removed 6 bases at V and 0 bases at J, with 16 bases between. The chain's CDR3 is CASSLMTASSTDTQYF. The CDR3 DNA sequence: TGTGCCAGCAGCCTCATGACAGCCTCTAGCACAGATACGCAGTATTTT. The full variable domain, with the rest looked up from reference TRBV2 and TRBJ2-3, is EPEVTQTPSHQVTQMGQEVILRCVPISNHLYFYWYRQILGQKVEFLVSFYNNEISEKSEIFDDQFSVERPDGSNFTLKIRSTKLEDSAMYFCASSLMTASSTDTQYFGPGTRLTVL.

The chain carries TRBV6-1 and TRBJ2-5, with D unresolved. The V and J ends lost 5 bases and 5 bases respectively, with 15 bases between them. Germline V gives CDR1 MNHNS, CDR2 SASEGT. The CDR3 extends over 14 amino acids. For the CDR3, the DNA is TGTGCCAGCAGTTTGAGCCGGTTGCGGGAGACCCAGTACTTC. As protein: CASSLSRLRETQYF.

The chain is built from TRBV10-3 and TRBJ1-6; 7 nucleotides agree with TRBD1. CDR3 length: 16 amino acids. The trim removed 6 bases at V and 0 bases at J, leaving 5 bases unmatched. Looked up from germline, CDR1 is ENHRY and CDR2 is SYGVKD. Here the CDR3 DNA reads TGTGCCATCAGAGGGGGCGCGAGCTCCTATAATTCACCCCTCCACTTT. Its protein product is CAIRGGASSYNSPLHF.

This clone is a singleton in its sample. The chain has TRBV4-1 and TRBJ2-7; 8 bases agree with TRBD2. The V and J ends lost 3 bases and 2 bases, in that order; junction bases with no gene match: 3. Looked up from germline, CDR1 is MGHRA and CDR2 is YSYEKL. This CDR3 region has 14 residues. CDR3 sequence reads: CASSHGGLAYEQYF. The CDR3 DNA is TGCGCCAGCAGCCACGGGGGACTAGCCTACGAGCAGTACTTC.